Detailed here is one TCR beta chain. This record belongs to a study of OX40 agonist ivuxolimab in advanced cancers. Profiling relied on immunoSEQ multiplex PCR, and the TCRdb table lists in-frame clones only, not all of them. The sample lists about 60,000 clones, 80% to 90% occurring once. This receptor was obtained from an adult with an advanced solid tumor such as melanoma, head and neck, liver or kidney cancer. The source was CD4+ or CD8+ T cells sorted from blood, collected in a trial of the OX40 agonist ivuxolimab.

CDR3 nucleotides: TGTGCCAGCAGCTTGGTGGTAGGGAACACCGGGGAGCTGTTTTTT. This sequence encodes CASSLVVGNTGELFF. This chain joins TRBV5-6 and TRBJ2-2; D gene unclear. Deletions cut 0 bases from V and 1 base from J, with 7 bases between. The CDR3 is 15 residues long. The germline V gene has CDR1 SGHDT and CDR2 YYEEEE.